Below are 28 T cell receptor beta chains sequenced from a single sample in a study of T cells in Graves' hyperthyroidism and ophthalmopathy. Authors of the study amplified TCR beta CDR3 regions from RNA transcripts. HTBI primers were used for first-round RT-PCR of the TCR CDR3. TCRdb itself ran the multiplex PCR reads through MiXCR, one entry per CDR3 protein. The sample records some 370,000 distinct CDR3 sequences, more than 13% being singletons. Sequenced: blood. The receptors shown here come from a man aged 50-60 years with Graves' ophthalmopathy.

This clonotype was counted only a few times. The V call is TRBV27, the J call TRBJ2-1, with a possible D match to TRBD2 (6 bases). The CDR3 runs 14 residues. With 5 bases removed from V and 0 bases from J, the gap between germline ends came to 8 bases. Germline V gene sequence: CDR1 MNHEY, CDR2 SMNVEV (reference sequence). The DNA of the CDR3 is TGTGCCAGCAGTCGGGAGTTCTCCTACAATGAGCAGTTCTTC. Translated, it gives CASSREFSYNEQFF.

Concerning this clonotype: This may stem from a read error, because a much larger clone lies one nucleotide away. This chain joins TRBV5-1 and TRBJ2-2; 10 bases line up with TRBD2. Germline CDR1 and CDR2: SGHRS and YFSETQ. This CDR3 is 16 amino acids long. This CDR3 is CASSTGTSANTGGLFF. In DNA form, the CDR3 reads TGCGCCAGCAGCACAGGGACTAGCGCGAACACCGGGGGGCTGTTTTTT.

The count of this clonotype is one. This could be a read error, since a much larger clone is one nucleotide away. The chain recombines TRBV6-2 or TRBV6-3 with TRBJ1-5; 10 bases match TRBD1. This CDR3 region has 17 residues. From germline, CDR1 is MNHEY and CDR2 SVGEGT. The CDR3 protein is CASNYLPGQGPNQPQHF. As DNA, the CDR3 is TGTGCCAGCAATTACTTACCGGGACAGGGGCCCAATCAGCCCCAGCATTTT.

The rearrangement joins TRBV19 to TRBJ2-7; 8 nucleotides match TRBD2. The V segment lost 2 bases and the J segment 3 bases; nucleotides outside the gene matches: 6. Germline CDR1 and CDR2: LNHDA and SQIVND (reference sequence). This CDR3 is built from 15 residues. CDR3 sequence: CASSIYSGAFYEQYF. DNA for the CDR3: TGTGCCAGTAGTATATATAGCGGGGCATTCTACGAGCAGTACTTC.

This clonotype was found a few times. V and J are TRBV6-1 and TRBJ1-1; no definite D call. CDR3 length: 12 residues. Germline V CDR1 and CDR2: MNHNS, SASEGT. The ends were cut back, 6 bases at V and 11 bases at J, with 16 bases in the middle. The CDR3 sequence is CASSPLDGKAFF. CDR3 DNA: TGTGCCAGCAGCCCTTTAGACGGGAAGGCTTTCTTT.

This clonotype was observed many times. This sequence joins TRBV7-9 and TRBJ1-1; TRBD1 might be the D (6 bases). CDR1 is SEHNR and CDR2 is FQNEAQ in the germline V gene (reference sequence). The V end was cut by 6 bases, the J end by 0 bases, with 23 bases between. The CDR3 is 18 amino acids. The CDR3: CASRPGWGRGLMNTEAFF. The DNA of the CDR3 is TGTGCCAGCAGACCCGGCTGGGGCAGGGGCCTCATGAACACTGAAGCTTTCTTT.

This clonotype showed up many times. Here the CDR3 DNA reads TGCAGTGCTAGAGAGGCAGCCTCCTACGAGCAGTACTTC. It translates to CSAREAASYEQYF. This chain uses TRBV20-1 with TRBJ2-7; D is uncertain. The CDR3 is made up of 13 amino acids. Germline assignment: CDR1 DFQATT and CDR2 SNEGSKA (reference sequence). Trimming took 0 bases from V and 0 from J, leaving 6 bases between them.

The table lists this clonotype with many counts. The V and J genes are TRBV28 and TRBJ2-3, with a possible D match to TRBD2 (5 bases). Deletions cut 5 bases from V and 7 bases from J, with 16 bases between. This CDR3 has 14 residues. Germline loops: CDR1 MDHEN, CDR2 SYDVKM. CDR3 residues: CASSPRSASHTQYF. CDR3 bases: TGTGCCAGCAGTCCTCGTAGCGCGTCTCATACGCAGTATTTT.

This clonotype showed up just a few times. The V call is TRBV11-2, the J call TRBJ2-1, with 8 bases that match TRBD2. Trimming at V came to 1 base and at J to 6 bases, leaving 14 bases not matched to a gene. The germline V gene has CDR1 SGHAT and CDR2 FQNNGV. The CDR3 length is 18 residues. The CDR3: CASSLGPSGSGVGNEQFF. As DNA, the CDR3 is TGTGCCAGCAGCTTAGGCCCCAGCGGGAGTGGCGTCGGCAATGAGCAGTTCTTC.

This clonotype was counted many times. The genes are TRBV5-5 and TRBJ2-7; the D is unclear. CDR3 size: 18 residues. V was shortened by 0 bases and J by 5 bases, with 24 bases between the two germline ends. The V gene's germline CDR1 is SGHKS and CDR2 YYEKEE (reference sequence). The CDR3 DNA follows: TGTGCCAGCAGCTTGGGCATATTGGCCGATGACCCCCGTGACGAGCAGTACTTC. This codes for CASSLGILADDPRDEQYF.

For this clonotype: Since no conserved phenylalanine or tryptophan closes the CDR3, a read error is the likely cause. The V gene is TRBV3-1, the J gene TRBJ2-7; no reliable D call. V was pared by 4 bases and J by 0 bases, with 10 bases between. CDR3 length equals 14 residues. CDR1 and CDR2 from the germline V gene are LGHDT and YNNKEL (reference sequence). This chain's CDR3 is CASSPLTGSYEQYL. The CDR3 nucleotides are TGTGCCAGCAGCCCATTGACCGGCTCCTACGAGCAGTACCTC.

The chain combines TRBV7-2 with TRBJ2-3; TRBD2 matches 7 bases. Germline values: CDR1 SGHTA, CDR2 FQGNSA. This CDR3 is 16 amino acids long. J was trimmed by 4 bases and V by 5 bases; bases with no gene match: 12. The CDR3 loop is CASSDSGGIFPDTQYF. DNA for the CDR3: TGTGCCAGCAGCGATTCGGGAGGAATATTTCCAGATACGCAGTATTTT.

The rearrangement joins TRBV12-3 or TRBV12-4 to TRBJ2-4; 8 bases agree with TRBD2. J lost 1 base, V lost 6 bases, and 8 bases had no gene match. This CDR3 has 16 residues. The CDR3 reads CASRSGLAGAKNIQYF. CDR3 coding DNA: TGTGCCAGCAGATCCGGACTAGCCGGGGCCAAAAACATTCAGTACTTC.

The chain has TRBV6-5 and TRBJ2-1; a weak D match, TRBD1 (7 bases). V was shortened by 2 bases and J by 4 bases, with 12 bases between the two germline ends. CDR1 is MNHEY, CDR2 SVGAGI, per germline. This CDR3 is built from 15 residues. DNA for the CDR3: TGTGCCAGCAGTTACCGCAGGGGGGCTTACAATGAGCAGTTCTTC. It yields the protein CASSYRRGAYNEQFF.

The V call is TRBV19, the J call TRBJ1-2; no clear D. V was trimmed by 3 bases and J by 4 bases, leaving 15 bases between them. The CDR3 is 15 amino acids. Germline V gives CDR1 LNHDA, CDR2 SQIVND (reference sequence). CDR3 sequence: CASSIENSRVYGYTF. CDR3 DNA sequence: TGTGCCAGTAGTATTGAGAACAGCCGGGTCTATGGCTACACCTTC.

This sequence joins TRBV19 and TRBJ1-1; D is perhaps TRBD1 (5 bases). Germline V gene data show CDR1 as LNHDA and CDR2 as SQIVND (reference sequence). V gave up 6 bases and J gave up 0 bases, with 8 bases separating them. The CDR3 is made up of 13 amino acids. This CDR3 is CASRWTLNTEAFF. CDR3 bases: TGTGCCAGTAGGTGGACACTGAACACTGAAGCTTTCTTT.

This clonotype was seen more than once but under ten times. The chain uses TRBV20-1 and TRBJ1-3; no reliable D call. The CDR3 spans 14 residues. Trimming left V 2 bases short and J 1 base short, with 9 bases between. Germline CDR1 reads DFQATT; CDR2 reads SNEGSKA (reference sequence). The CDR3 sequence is CSARNNLSGNTIYF. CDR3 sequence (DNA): TGCAGTGCTAGAAATAATCTATCTGGAAACACCATATATTTT.

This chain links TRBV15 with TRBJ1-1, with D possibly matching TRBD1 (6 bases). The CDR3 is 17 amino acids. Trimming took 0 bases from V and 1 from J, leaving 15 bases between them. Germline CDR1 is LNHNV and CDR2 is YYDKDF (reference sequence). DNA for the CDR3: TGTGCCACCAGCAGAGATCTGTCGGGGGGGGCGAACACTGAAGCTTTCTTT. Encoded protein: CATSRDLSGGANTEAFF.

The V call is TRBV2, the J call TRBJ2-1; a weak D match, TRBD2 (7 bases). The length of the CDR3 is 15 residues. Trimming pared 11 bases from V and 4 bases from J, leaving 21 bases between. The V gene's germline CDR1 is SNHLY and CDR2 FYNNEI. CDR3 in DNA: TGTGCCTTGCGGCGGGGGCTAGCGGTTTACAATGAGCAGTTCTTC. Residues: CALRRGLAVYNEQFF.

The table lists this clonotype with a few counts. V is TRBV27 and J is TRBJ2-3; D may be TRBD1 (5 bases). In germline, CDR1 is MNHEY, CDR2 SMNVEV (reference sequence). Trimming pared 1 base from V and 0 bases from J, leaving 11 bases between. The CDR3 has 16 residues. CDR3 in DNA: TGTGCCAGCAGTTTATGGGGCGGAGCTAGCACAGATACGCAGTATTTT. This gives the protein CASSLWGGASTDTQYF.

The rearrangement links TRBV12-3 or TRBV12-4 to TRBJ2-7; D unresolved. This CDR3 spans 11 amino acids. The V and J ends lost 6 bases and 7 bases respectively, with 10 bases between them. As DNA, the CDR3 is TGTGCCAGCAGCCTCGTAGCTGAGCAGTACTTC. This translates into CASSLVAEQYF.

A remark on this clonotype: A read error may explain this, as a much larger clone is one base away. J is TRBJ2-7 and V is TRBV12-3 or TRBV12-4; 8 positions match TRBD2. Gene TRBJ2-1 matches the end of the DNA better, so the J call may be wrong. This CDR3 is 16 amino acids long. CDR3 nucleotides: TGTGCCAGCACCATCCCCTCCAGCGGGAGATCCTACGAGCAGTTCTTC. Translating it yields CASTIPSSGRSYEQFF.

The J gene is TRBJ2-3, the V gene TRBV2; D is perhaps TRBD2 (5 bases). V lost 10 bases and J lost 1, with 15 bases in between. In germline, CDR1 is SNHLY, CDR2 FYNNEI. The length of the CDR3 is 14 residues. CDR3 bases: TGTGCCACCCTCCCCCAGCGGCGCACAGATACGCAGTATTTT. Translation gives CATLPQRRTDTQYF.

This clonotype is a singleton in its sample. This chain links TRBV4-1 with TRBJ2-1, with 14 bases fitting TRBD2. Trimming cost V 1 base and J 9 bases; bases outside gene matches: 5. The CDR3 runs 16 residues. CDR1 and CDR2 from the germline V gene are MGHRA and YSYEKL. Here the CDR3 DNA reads TGCGCCAGCAGCCAAGCGACTAGCGGGAGGGCCAGTGAGCAGTTCTTC. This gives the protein CASSQATSGRASEQFF.

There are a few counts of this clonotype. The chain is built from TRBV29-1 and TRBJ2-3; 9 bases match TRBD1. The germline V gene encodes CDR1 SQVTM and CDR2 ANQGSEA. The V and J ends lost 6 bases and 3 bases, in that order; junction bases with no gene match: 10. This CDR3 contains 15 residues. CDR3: CSVLGGTGSTDTQYF. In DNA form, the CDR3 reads TGCAGCGTGCTGGGGGGGACAGGGTCAACAGATACGCAGTATTTT.

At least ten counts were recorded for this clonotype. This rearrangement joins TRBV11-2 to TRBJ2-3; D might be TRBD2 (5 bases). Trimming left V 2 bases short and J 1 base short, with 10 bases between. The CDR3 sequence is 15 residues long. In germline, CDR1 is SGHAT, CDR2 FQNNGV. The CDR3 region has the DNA TGTGCCAGCAGCTTACTCCTAGCAGGCACAGATACGCAGTATTTT. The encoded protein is CASSLLLAGTDTQYF.

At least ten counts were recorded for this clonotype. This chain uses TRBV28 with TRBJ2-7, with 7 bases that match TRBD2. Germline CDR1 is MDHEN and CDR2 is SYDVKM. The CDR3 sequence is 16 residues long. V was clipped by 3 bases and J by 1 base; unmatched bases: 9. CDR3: CASSFQLARLSYEQYF. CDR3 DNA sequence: TGTGCCAGCAGTTTCCAACTAGCGCGACTTTCCTACGAGCAGTACTTC.

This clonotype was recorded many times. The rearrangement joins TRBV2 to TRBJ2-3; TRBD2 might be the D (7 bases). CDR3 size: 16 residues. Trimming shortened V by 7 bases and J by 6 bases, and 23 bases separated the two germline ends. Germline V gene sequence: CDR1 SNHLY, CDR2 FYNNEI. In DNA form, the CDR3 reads TGTGCCAGCAAGGGGGGGTCGGGACCTAGCGTTGATACGCAGTATTTT. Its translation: CASKGGSGPSVDTQYF.